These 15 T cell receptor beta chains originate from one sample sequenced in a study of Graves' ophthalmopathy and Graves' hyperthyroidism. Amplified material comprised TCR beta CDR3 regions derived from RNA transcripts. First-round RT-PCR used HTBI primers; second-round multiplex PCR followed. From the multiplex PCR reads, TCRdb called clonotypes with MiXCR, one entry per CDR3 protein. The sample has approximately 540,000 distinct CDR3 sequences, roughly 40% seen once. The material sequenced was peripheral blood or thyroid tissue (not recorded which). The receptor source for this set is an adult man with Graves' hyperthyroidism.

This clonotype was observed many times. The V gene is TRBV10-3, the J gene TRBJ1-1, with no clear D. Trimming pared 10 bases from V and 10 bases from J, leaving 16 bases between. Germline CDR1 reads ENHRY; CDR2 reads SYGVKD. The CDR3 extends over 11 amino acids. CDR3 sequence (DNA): TGTGCCACTGGCGGCCTTGCGGGAGCTTTCTTT. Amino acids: CATGGLAGAFF.

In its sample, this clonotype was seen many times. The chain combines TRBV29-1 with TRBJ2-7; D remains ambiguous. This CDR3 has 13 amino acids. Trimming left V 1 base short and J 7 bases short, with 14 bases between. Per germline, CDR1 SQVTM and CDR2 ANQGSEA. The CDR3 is CSVEAEDRWEQYF. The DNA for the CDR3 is TGCAGCGTTGAAGCCGAGGATCGGTGGGAGCAGTACTTC.

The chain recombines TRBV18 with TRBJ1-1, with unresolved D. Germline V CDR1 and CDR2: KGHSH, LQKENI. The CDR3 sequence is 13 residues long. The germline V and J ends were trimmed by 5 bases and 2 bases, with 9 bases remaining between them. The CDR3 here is CASSGSLNTEAFF. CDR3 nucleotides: TGTGCCAGCTCAGGCAGCCTAAACACTGAAGCTTTCTTT.

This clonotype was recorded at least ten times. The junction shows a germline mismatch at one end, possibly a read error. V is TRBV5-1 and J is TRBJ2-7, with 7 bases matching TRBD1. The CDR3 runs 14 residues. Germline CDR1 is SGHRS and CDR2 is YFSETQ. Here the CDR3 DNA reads TGTGCCAGCAGCCCCGGGACAGCGTCCTACGAGCAGTACTTC. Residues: CASSPGTASYEQYF.

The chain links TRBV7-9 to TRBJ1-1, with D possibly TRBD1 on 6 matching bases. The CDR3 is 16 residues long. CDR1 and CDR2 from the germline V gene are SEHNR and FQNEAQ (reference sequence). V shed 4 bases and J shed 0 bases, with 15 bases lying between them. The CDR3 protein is CASSSHVGGMNTEAFF. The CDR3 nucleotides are TGTGCCAGCAGCTCCCACGTGGGGGGCATGAACACTGAAGCTTTCTTT.

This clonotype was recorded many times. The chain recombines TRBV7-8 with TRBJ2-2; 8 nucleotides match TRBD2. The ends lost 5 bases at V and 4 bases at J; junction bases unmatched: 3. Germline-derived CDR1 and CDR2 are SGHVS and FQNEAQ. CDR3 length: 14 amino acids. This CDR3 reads CASSPTSGTGELFF. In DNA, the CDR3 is TGTGCCAGCAGCCCTACTAGCGGCACCGGGGAGCTGTTTTTT.

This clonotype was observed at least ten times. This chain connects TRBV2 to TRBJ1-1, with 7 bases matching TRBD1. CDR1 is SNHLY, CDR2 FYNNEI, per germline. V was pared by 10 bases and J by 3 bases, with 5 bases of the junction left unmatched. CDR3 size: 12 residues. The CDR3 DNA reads TGTGCCACCGCCGGGACAGACACTGAAGCTTTCTTT. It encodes CATAGTDTEAFF.

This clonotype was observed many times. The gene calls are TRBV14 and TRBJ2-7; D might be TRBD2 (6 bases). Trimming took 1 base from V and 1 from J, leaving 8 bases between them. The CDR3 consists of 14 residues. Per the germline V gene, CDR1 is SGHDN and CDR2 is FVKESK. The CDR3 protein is CASSQGGLSYEQYF. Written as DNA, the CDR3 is TGTGCCAGCAGCCAAGGGGGACTGTCCTACGAGCAGTACTTC.

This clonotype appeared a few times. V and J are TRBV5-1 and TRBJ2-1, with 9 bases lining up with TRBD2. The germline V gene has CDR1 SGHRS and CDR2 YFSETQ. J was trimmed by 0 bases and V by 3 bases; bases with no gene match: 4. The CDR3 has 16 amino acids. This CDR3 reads CASSSGLASSYNEQFF. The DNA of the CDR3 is TGCGCCAGCAGCTCTGGACTAGCGAGCTCCTACAATGAGCAGTTCTTC.

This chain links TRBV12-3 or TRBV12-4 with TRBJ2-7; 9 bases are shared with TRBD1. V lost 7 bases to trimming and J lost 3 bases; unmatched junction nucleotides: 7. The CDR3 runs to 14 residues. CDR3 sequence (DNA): TGTGCCAGCAAGAGCGACAGGGGGGACTACGAGCAGTACTTC. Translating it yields CASKSDRGDYEQYF.

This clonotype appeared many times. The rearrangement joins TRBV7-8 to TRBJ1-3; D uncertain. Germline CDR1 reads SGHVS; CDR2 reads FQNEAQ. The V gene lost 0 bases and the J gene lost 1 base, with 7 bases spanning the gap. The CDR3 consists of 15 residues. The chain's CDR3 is CASSLAPRSGNTIYF. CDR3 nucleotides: TGTGCCAGCAGCTTAGCCCCAAGGTCTGGAAACACCATATATTTT.

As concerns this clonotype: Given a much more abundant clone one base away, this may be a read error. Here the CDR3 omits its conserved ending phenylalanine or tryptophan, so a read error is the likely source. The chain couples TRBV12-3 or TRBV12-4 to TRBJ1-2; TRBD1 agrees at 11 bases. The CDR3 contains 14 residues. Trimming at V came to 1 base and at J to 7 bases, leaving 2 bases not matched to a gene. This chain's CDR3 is CASSLGTGGFGYTS. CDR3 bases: TGTGCCAGCAGTTTAGGGACAGGGGGCTTTGGCTACACCTCC.

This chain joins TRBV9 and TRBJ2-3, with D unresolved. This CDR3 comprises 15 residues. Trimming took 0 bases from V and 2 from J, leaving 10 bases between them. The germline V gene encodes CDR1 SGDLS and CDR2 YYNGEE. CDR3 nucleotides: TGTGCCAGCAGCGTAGAGGGCCTAATCACAGATACGCAGTATTTT. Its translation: CASSVEGLITDTQYF.

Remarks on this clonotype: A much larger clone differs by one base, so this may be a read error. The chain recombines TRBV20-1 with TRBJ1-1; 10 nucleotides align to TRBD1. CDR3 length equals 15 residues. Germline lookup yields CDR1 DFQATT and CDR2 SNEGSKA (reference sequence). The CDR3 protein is CSTRGRDRGMAEAFF. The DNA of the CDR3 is TGCAGTACTAGAGGAAGGGACAGGGGAATGGCTGAAGCTTTCTTT.

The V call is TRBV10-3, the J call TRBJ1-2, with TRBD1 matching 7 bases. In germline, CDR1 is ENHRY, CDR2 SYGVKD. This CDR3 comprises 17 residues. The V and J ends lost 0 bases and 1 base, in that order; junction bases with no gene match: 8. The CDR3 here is CAISESQQGPGNYGYTF. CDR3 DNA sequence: TGTGCCATCAGTGAGTCTCAACAGGGGCCCGGTAACTATGGCTACACCTTC.